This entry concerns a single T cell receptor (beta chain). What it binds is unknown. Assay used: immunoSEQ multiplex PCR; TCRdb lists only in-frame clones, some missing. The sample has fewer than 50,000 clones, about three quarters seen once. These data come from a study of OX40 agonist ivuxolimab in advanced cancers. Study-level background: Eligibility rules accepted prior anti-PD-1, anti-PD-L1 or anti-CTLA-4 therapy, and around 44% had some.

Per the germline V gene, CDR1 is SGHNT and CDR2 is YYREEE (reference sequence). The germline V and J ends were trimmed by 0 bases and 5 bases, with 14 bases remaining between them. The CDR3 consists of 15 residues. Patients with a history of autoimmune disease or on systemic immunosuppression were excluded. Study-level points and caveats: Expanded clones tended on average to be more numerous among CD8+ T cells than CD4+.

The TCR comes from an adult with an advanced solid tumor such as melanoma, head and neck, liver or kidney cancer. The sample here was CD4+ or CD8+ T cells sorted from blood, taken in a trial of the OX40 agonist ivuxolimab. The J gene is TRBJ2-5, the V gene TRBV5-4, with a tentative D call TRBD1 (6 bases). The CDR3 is CASSLDPRGEETQYF. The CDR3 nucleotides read TGTGCCAGCAGCTTGGACCCCAGGGGCGAGGAGACCCAGTACTTC. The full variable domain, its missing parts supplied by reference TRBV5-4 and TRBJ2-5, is ETGVTQSPTHLIKTRGQQVTLRCSSQSGHNTVSWYQQALGQGPQFIFQYYREEENGRGNFPPRFSGLQFPNYSSELNVNALELDDSALYLCASSLDPRGEETQYFGPGTRLLVL.